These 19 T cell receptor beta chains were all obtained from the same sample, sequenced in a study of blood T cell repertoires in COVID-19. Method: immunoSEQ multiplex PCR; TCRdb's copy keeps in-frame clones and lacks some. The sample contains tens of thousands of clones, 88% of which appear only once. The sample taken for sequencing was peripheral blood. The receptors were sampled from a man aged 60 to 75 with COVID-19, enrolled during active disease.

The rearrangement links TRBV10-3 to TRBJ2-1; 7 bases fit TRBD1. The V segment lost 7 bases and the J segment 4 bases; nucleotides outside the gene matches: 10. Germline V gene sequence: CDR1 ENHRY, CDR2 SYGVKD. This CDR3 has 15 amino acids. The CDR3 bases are TGTGCCATCAAGACAGGGTCCGAGGGGTACAATGAGCAGTTCTTC. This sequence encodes CAIKTGSEGYNEQFF.

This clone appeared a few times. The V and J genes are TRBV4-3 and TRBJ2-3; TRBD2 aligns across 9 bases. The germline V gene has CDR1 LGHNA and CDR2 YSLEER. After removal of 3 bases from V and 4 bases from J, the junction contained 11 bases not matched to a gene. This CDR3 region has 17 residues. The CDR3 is CASSHEVSGSGADTQYF. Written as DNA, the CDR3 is TGCGCCAGCAGCCATGAAGTTAGCGGGAGCGGCGCAGATACGCAGTATTTT.

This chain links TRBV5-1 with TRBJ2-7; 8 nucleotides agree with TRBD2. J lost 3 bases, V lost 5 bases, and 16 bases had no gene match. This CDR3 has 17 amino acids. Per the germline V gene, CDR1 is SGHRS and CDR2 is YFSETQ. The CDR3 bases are TGCGCCAGCAGGGTGGGTACAGGCCGACTAGCGAACTACGAGCAGTACTTC. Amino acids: CASRVGTGRLANYEQYF.

Written as DNA, the CDR3 is TGCGCCAGCAGCCTTATTCCGTCTGCAACTAATGAAAAACTGTTTTTT. Translated, it gives CASSLIPSATNEKLFF. The chain combines TRBV5-1 with TRBJ1-4, with D unresolved. Germline V lookup: CDR1 SGHRS, CDR2 YFSETQ. Trimming cost V 4 bases and J 0 bases, with 13 bases left between them. The CDR3 loop spans 16 amino acids.

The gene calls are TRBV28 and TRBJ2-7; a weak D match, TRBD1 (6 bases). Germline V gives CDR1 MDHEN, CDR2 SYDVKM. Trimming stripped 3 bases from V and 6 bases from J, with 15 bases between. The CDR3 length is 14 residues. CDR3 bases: TGTGCCAGCAGTTTTCAAGGGGGAAGTGGCGAGCAGTACTTC. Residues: CASSFQGGSGEQYF.

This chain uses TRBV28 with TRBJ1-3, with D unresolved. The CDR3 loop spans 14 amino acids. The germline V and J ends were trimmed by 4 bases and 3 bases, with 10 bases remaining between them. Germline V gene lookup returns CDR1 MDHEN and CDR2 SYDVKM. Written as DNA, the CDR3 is TGTGCCAGCAGTTCCCCGGGAAATGGAAACACCATATATTTT. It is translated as CASSSPGNGNTIYF. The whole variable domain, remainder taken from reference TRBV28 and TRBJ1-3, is DVKVTQSSRYLVKRTGEKVFLECVQDMDHENMFWYRQDPGLGLRLIYFSYDVKMKEKGDIPEGYSVSREKKERFSLILESASTNQTSMYLCASSSPGNGNTIYFGEGSWLTVV.

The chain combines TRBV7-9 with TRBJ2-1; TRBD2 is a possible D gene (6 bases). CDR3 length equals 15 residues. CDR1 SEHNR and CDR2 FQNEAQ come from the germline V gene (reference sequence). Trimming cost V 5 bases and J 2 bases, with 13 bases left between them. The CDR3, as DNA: TGTGCCAGCAGCCCCCATCCGGGGGCCTACAATGAGCAGTTCTTC. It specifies CASSPHPGAYNEQFF.

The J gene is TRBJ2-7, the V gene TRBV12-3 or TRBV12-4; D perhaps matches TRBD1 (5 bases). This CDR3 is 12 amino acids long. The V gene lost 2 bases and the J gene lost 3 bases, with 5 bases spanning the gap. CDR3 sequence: CASSLQGYEQYF. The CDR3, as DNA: TGTGCCAGCAGTTTACAGGGCTACGAGCAGTACTTC.

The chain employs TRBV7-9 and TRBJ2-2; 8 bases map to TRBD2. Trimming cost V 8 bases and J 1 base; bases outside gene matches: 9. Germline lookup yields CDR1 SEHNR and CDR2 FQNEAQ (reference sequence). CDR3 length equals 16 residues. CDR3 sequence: CASPNPLAENTGELFF. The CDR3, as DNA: TGTGCCAGCCCAAACCCACTAGCGGAGAACACCGGGGAGCTGTTTTTT.

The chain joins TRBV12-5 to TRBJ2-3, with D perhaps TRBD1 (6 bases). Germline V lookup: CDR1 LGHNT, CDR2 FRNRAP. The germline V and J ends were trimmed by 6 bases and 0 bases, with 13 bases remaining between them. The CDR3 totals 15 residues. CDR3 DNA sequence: TGTGCTAGTGGGGGCGGACAGATTAGCACAGATACGCAGTATTTT. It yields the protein CASGGGQISTDTQYF. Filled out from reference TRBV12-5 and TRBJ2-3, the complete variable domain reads DARVTQTPRHKVTEMGQEVTMRCQPILGHNTVFWYRQTMMQGLELLAYFRNRAPLDDSGMPKDRFSAEMPDATLATLKIQPSEPRDSAVYFCASGGGQISTDTQYFGPGTRLTVL.

CDR3 DNA: TGTGCCAGCAGCTTAGGGCAGGTAGCGGAAAAACTGTTTTTT. Translated, it gives CASSLGQVAEKLFF. The chain recombines TRBV7-9 with TRBJ1-4; no reliable D call. V was cut by 1 base and J by 8 bases, with 11 bases left in between. Per the germline V gene, CDR1 is SEHNR and CDR2 is FQNEAQ (reference sequence). This CDR3 is built from 14 residues.

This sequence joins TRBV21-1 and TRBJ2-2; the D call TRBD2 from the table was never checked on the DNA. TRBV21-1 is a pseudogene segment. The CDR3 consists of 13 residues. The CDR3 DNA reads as TGTGCCAGCAGCACCCCGGGGACCGGGGAGCTGTTTTTT. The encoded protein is CASSTPGTGELFF.

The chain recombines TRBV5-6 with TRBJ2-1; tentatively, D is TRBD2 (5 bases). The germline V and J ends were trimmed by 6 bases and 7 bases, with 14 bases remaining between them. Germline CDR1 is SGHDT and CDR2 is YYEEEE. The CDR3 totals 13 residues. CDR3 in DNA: TGTGCCAGCATTGGTCCGGGAAGAAATGAGCAGTTCTTC. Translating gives CASIGPGRNEQFF.

CDR3 in DNA: TGTGCCTGGAGAGATGACAGGGGGCCCTACGAGCAGTACTTC. Its translation is CAWRDDRGPYEQYF. The chain combines TRBV30 with TRBJ2-7; the match to TRBD1 covers 10 bases. J was trimmed by 2 bases and V by 3 bases; bases with no gene match: 4. This CDR3 has 14 amino acids. Germline CDR1 reads GTSNPN; CDR2 reads SVGIG (reference sequence). Full variable domain (outside the CDR3, taken from reference TRBV30 and TRBJ2-7): SQTIHQWPATLVQPVGSPLSLECTVEGTSNPNLYWYRQAAGRGLQLLFYSVGIGQISSEVPQNLSASRPQDRQFILSSKKLLLSDSGFYLCAWRDDRGPYEQYFGPGTRLTVT.

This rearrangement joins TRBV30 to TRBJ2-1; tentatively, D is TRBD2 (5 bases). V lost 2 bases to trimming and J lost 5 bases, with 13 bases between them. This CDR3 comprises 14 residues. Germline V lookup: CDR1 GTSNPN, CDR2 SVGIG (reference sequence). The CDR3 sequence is CAWSSDSADNEQFF. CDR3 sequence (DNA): TGTGCCTGGAGTTCGGACTCTGCCGACAATGAGCAGTTCTTC.

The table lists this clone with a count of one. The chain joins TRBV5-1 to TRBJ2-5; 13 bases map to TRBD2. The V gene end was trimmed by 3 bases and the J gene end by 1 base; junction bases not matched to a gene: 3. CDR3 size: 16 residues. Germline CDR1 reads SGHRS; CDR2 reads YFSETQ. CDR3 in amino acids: CASSSGTSGAQETQYF. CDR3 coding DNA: TGCGCCAGCAGCTCCGGGACTAGCGGGGCCCAAGAGACCCAGTACTTC.

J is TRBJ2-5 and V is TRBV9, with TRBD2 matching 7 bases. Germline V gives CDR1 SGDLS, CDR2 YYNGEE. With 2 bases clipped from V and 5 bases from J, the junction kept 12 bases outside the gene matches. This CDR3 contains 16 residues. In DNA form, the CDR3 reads TGTGCCAGCAGCGTGCGGCCTAGCGGAGGAAAGGAGACCCAGTACTTC. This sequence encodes CASSVRPSGGKETQYF.

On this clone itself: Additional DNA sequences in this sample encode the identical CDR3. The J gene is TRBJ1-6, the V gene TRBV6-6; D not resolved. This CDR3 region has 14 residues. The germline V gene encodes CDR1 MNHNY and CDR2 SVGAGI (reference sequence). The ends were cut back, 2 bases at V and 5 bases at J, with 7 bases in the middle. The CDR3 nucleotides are TGTGCCAGCAGTTACCCCGAGGATAATTCACCCCTCCACTTT. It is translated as CASSYPEDNSPLHF.

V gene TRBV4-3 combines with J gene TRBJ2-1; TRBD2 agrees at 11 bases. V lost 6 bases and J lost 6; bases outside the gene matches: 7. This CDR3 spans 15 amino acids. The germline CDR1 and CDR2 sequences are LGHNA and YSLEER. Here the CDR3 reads CASSLVAGGPNEQFF. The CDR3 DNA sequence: TGCGCCAGCAGTCTCGTAGCGGGAGGGCCCAATGAGCAGTTCTTC.